A single T cell receptor (beta chain) is shown here with its context. The antigen remains undetermined. The sample comes from a study of T-cell memory formation after mild COVID-19. Study-level findings and limits: Certain responding clones were present in pre-infection memory, suggesting participation of cross-reactive memory.

5'RACE primed from the constant segment yielded TCR alpha and TCR beta cDNA libraries bearing sample barcodes and UMIs. TCRdb analysed the 5' RACE reads with MiXCR anew, one entry per CDR3 protein. The sample lists about 350,000 distinct CDR3 sequences, approximately 29% occurring once. Looked up from germline, CDR1 is WSHSY and CDR2 is SAAADI. V dropped 2 bases and J dropped 4; count of bases not matched to a gene: 6. The CDR3 is made up of 16 amino acids. The rearrangement joins TRBV10-2 to TRBJ2-3, with 10 bases fitting TRBD2. Sample: PBMCs or a T cell subset sorted from them (not recorded which). This receptor was taken from an adult woman who had mild COVID-19 (a few samples of this study predate the infection). Cell type and time point are not known. The CDR3 loop reads CASSELAGDRADTQYF. CDR3 DNA sequence: TGCGCCAGCAGTGAGCTAGCGGGAGATAGGGCAGATACGCAGTATTTT.